The clone carrying this T cell receptor beta chain was seen only a few times. Antigen unknown. TCRdb reprocessed the reads with MiXCR, giving one entry per CDR3 protein. This sample yields some 940,000 distinct CDR3 sequences, of which approximately 32% are seen a single time; 10% to 15% belongs to the top ten. Trimming cost V 4 bases and J 4 bases, with 10 bases left between them. The CDR3 has 14 amino acids. This record belongs to a study of T cell repertoires in cytomegalovirus infection. On the study more broadly: CMV epitopes, recently identified HLA-C-restricted and well-studied HLA-B-restricted, were used. The study, taken as a whole, reports: CMV carriers having the relevant HLA were flagged by cumulative public TCR beta family frequency.

Sequencing was performed on cultured CD8+ T cells from PBMCs, taken from culture after CMV antigen stimulation. The sequence derives from a human donor in good health (CMV status not recorded). Some clones in this sample may be carry-over from other donors' samples. The genes are TRBV12-3 or TRBV12-4 and TRBJ1-4; D unclear. CDR3 amino acids: CASSSGRINEKLFF. CDR3 coding DNA: TGTGCCAGCAGTTCCGGACGGATTAATGAAAAACTGTTTTTT.